These T cell receptor beta chains were read from a single sample in a study of cytomegalovirus exposure and HLA in healthy donors. Sequencing was performed with immunoSEQ multiplex PCR; in TCRdb, only in-frame clones are kept and a portion is missing. Of a few hundred thousand clones detected, roughly 88% appear once; the ten largest clones hold about 3%. Sequenced material: PBMCs. These receptors were taken from a woman between 18 and 29 years old in good health and CMV-seronegative. CDR3s include the opening cysteine and the closing phenylalanine or tryptophan. Each record gives: V gene, D gene, J gene, clone size, CDR3 protein, CDR3 DNA. A D gene is named only where the DNA matches it firmly. The size field is filled for only some rows; it gives once, few, many or a size class.

v_gene: TRBV29-1
d_gene: TRBD1
j_gene: TRBJ2-7
abundance: NA
CDR3aa: CSVVRDSPYEQYF
CDR3nt: TGCAGCGTTGTCCGGGACAGTCCCTACGAGCAGTACTTC

v_gene: TRBV28
d_gene: TRBD2
j_gene: TRBJ2-1
abundance: NA
CDR3aa: CASSLGLGLALRNNEQFF
CDR3nt: TGTGCCAGCAGTTTAGGACTCGGACTAGCACTGCGAAACAATGAGCAGTTCTTC

v_gene: TRBV28
d_gene: NA
j_gene: TRBJ2-7
abundance: NA
CDR3aa: CASRRGLDEQYF
CDR3nt: TGTGCCAGCCGGAGGGGATTAGACGAGCAGTACTTC

v_gene: TRBV18
d_gene: TRBD1
j_gene: TRBJ1-2
abundance: NA
CDR3aa: CASSLRDRDDGYTF
CDR3nt: TGTGCCAGCTCACTCCGGGACAGGGATGATGGCTACACCTTC

v_gene: TRBV2
d_gene: TRBD1
j_gene: TRBJ2-3
abundance: NA
CDR3aa: CATSADRGVTTDTQYF
CDR3nt: TGTGCCACCTCGGCGGACAGGGGAGTTACCACAGATACGCAGTATTTT

v_gene: TRBV15
d_gene: NA
j_gene: TRBJ2-5
abundance: NA
CDR3aa: CATSRDNQETQYF
CDR3nt: TGTGCCACCAGCAGAGATAATCAAGAGACCCAGTACTTC

v_gene: TRBV10-3
d_gene: NA
j_gene: TRBJ1-1
abundance: NA
CDR3aa: CAISESVGLAEAFF
CDR3nt: TGTGCCATCAGTGAGTCGGTGGGACTGGCTGAAGCTTTCTTT

v_gene: TRBV7-9
d_gene: TRBD1
j_gene: TRBJ2-2
abundance: few
CDR3aa: CASSLVGTGDTGELFF
CDR3nt: TGTGCCAGCAGCTTAGTAGGGACAGGGGACACCGGGGAGCTGTTTTTT

v_gene: TRBV7-2
d_gene: TRBD2
j_gene: TRBJ2-2
abundance: NA
CDR3aa: CASSFVGRYTGELFF
CDR3nt: TGTGCCAGCAGCTTCGTCGGGAGGTACACCGGGGAGCTGTTTTTT

v_gene: TRBV4-2
d_gene: TRBD2
j_gene: TRBJ2-1
abundance: NA
CDR3aa: CASSQAGGRTHNEQFF
CDR3nt: TGTGCCAGCAGCCAAGCTGGCGGGAGGACACACAATGAGCAGTTCTTC

v_gene: TRBV9
d_gene: NA
j_gene: TRBJ1-1
abundance: NA
CDR3aa: CASAGADHRNTEAFF
CDR3nt: TGTGCCAGCGCTGGGGCGGACCATCGGAACACTGAAGCTTTCTTT

v_gene: TRBV27
d_gene: NA
j_gene: TRBJ2-3
abundance: NA
CDR3aa: CASSFKGGAYLDTQYF
CDR3nt: TGTGCCAGCAGTTTTAAAGGCGGGGCCTACCTGGATACGCAGTATTTT

v_gene: TRBV28
d_gene: NA
j_gene: TRBJ2-7
abundance: once
CDR3aa: CASSLGQSLDEQYF
CDR3nt: TGTGCCAGCAGTTTAGGACAGTCCCTGGACGAGCAGTACTTC

v_gene: TRBV7-9
d_gene: NA
j_gene: TRBJ2-3
abundance: NA
CDR3aa: CASSLDQTNPRF
CDR3nt: TGTGCCAGCAGCTTAGATCAGACTAATCCGAGATTT